This T cell receptor beta chain was sequenced in a study of CD8 T cells in Susac syndrome (dated by TCRdb to between 2018 and 2021). The study in broad terms: The study used repertoire sequencing to test whether antigen drove CD8+ T cell activation and differentiation in Susac syndrome. What the study reported, not specific to this receptor: The TCR sequencing and HLA analysis was acknowledged to have included a relatively small number of individuals.

Cut back by 4 bases and 4 bases, the V and J ends lie 18 bases apart. Including the terminal cysteine and phenylalanine, the CDR3 comprises 16 residues. CDR3 DNA only is kept here, 48 bases in frame from base 1. In the germline V gene, CDR1 corresponds to MGHRA and CDR2 to YSYEKL. RNA was extracted with the RNeasy kit and roughly 0.45 to 1 ug was reverse transcribed using random hexamers. The immunoSEQ multiplex PCR assay, covering 54 Vbeta and 13 Jbeta segments, was used to amplify TCR beta CDR3 regions. PCR amplification bias was corrected using a synthetic template baseline for primer optimization and computational correction. The study's processing was this. Only productive sequences were kept, with reads annotated to V, D and J genes according to IMGT and analyzed in immunoSEQ Analyzer. To calculate clonality, Shannon entropy was normalized by log2 of the number of productive unique sequences and then subtracted from one. For each patient and control, public and private clones were evaluated within the 100 most prevalent clones. Clones were defined as Susac-specific if absent from the healthy and MS cohorts, from 1052 published viral clones and from other ImmuneACCESS disease sequences. TCRdb cleaned the public reads at Q25 with fastp, built clones with MiXCR and kept in-frame beta chains. Rows are combined by CDR3 protein, so each entry shows the most common genes and DNA. These V and J calls rely on TCRdb rather than the paper's analysis. For this sample the table gives 90,000 to 110,000 distinct CDR3 sequences, of which about 96% were detected only once. The ten largest clones take up 0.09% to 0.1% of the sample.

On this clonotype itself: Its antigen is currently not known. It has no much larger one-base neighbor in the sample; base qualities were not kept.

Peripheral blood CD8+ and CD4+ T cells from healthy donors, Susac syndrome patients and multiple sclerosis patients were profiled by high-throughput TCR beta sequencing. Healthy donors were age- and sex-matched controls. Bulk CD8+ and CD4+ T cells were purified by magnetic negative isolation, whereas CD8+ TEMRA cells were enriched by FACS. Blood was drawn into EDTA tubes, processed within 24 hours, and PBMCs were isolated by density gradient centrifugation. PBMCs intended for TCR sequencing were cryopreserved in liquid nitrogen and thawed later in a water bath at 37 degrees C. Purity of sorted or isolated CD4+, CD8+ and CD8+ TEMRA cells was at least 90%.

The rearranged chain carries TRBV4-1 and TRBJ2-3, with TRBD1 tentatively as D gene (6 bases match). This receptor was taken from a human donor in good health. The sample consisted of CD4+ T cells from PBMCs. Read as DNA, the sequence is TGCGCCAGCAGCCGGGGATGGGCAGGGGAATCAGATACGCAGTATTTT. Translated, this gives CASSRGWAGESDTQYF.